This TCR beta chain was found in a study of OX40 agonist ivuxolimab in advanced cancers. Turning to the study itself: Partial responses were recorded for three patients, including one with hepatocellular carcinoma and two with cutaneous melanoma.

Comments on this clone: Antigen: not known.

Regarding the study as a whole: In a subset of nonresponders, normalized T-cell clonal expansion was also low.

Using immunoSEQ multiplex PCR, the repertoire was profiled, and TCRdb retains in-frame clones only, with some absent. Of 53,000 or so clones listed, roughly 80% were seen once; the top ten hold about 13%. With 6 bases removed from V and 4 bases from J, the gap between germline ends came to 18 bases. The germline gives CDR1 MNHNS, CDR2 SASEGT. The CDR3 loop spans 15 amino acids. The source material was CD4+ or CD8+ T cells sorted from blood, sampled in a trial of the OX40 agonist ivuxolimab. The V call is TRBV6-1, the J call TRBJ1-2; a weak D match, TRBD1 (5 bases). The TCR comes from an adult with an advanced solid tumor such as melanoma, head and neck, liver or kidney cancer. For the CDR3, the DNA is TGTGCCAGCAGCACCCGGGGAGGGGCTGGCTATGGCTACACCTTC. This encodes CASSTRGGAGYGYTF.